These 21 T cell receptor beta chains were sequenced from one sample in a study of CD8+CD57+ T cells in acquired aplastic anemia. The patients chosen for sequencing had shown expansion of CD8+CD57+ cells (detected by flow cytometry). Profiling that covered TCR beta VDJ and CDR3 relied on genomic DNA as its template. From the reads, TCRdb called clonotypes with MiXCR, one entry per CDR3 protein. The sample carries about 43,000 distinct CDR3 sequences, approximately 57% recorded once. Sequencing was performed on sorted CD4+, CD8+, or CD8+CD57+ T cells (not recorded which) from PBMCs. These TCRs come from a human donor with aplastic anemia.

The CDR3 is CATSGRGVNEQYF. CDR3 DNA sequence: TGTGCCACCAGCGGCCGGGGGGTCAACGAGCAGTACTTC. The rearrangement joins TRBV15 to TRBJ2-7, with 7 bases that match TRBD2. This CDR3 is built from 13 residues. Trimming took 5 bases from V and 5 from J; bases not matched to a gene: 6. Germline lookup yields CDR1 LNHNV and CDR2 YYDKDF (reference sequence).

This clonotype has just one count. The gene calls are TRBV11-3 and TRBJ2-7; D might be TRBD2 (7 bases). V dropped 1 base and J dropped 4 bases, with 14 bases sitting between them. Germline V lookup: CDR1 SGHNT, CDR2 YENEEA. This CDR3 has 15 amino acids. The DNA of the CDR3 is TGTGCCAGCAGCTTAGGCGGGGGCCCCCTGTACGAGCAGTACTTC. It yields the protein CASSLGGGPLYEQYF. The complete variable domain, with remaining parts taken from reference TRBV11-3 and TRBJ2-7, reads EAGVVQSPRYKIIEKKQPVAFWCNPISGHNTLYWYLQNLGQGPELLIRYENEEAVDDSQLPKDRFSAERLKGVDSTLKIQPAELGDSAVYLCASSLGGGPLYEQYFGPGTRLTVT.

This clonotype came up many times. This sequence joins TRBV6-1 and TRBJ1-2; D call uncertain. The CDR3 contains 14 residues. Germline V gene sequence: CDR1 MNHNS, CDR2 SASEGT. The V end was cut by 8 bases, the J end by 0 bases, with 13 bases between. The CDR3 spells CASGEGLANYGYTF. The CDR3 DNA reads TGTGCCAGCGGCGAAGGCCTAGCTAACTATGGCTACACCTTC.

This clonotype was picked up a small number of times. This rearrangement joins TRBV10-2 to TRBJ2-5; 10 nucleotides agree with TRBD2. The junction had 6 bases not matched to a gene; V was cut back by 6 bases and J by 5 bases. Germline lookup yields CDR1 WSHSY and CDR2 SAAADI. This CDR3 contains 14 residues. CDR3 in DNA: TGCGCCAGCAGGGAGCGGGGGGGTCGGGAGACCCAGTACTTC. Protein: CASRERGGRETQYF.

This chain joins TRBV29-1 and TRBJ2-7; D unclear. Germline V gene data show CDR1 as SQVTM and CDR2 as ANQGSEA. The CDR3 contains 12 residues. The V gene lost 3 bases and the J gene lost 1 base, with 7 bases spanning the gap. The CDR3 DNA follows: TGCAGCGTTGAGCTAGGTTCCTACGAGCAGTACTTC. Amino acids: CSVELGSYEQYF.

This clonotype was detected many times. This chain connects TRBV12-3 or TRBV12-4 to TRBJ2-1; unclear D gene. The CDR3 length is 12 residues. The V and J ends lost 2 bases and 9 bases respectively, with 8 bases between them. The CDR3 loop is CASSLKGIEQFF. CDR3 in DNA: TGTGCCAGCAGTTTAAAGGGAATTGAGCAGTTCTTC.

The chain uses TRBV25-1 and TRBJ1-2; TRBD1 agrees at 12 bases. This CDR3 region has 15 residues. In germline, CDR1 is MGHDK, CDR2 SYGVNS. The trim removed 3 bases at V and 8 bases at J, leaving 7 bases unmatched. The CDR3 region has the DNA TGTGCCAGCAGTGACCTGGGACAGGGGGCAGGGGGCTACACCTTC. Its translation is CASSDLGQGAGGYTF.

With regard to this clonotype: Given a much more abundant clone one base away, this may be a read error. The chain employs TRBV5-1 and TRBJ2-1, with 11 bases lining up with TRBD2. Germline assignment: CDR1 SGHRS and CDR2 YFSETQ. This CDR3 is built from 18 residues. The CDR3 sequence: CAGSPNPGLAGFYNEQFF. In DNA form, the CDR3 reads TGCGCCGGCAGCCCGAATCCTGGACTAGCGGGTTTCTACAATGAGCAGTTCTTC. The entire variable domain, with the rest obtained from reference TRBV5-1 and TRBJ2-1, is as follows: KAGVTQTPRYLIKTRGQQVTLSCSPISGHRSVSWYQQTPGQGLQFLFEYFSETQRNKGNFPGRFSGRQFSNSRSEMNVSTLELGDSALYLCAGSPNPGLAGFYNEQFFGPGTRLTVL.

This chain links TRBV19 with TRBJ2-1; D not certain. The germline CDR1 and CDR2 sequences are LNHDA and SQIVND (reference sequence). The germline V and J ends were trimmed by 5 bases and 8 bases, with 13 bases remaining between them. The CDR3 runs 13 residues. CDR3 region: CASSGQMADEQFF. In nucleotides, the CDR3 is TGTGCCAGTAGTGGCCAGATGGCGGATGAGCAGTTCTTC.

The rearrangement uses TRBV7-6 and TRBJ2-1; D uncertain. V lost 1 base and J 0 bases, leaving 7 bases between the germline ends. The CDR3 length is 15 residues. Germline V gene data show CDR1 as SGHVS and CDR2 as FNYEAQ. The CDR3 loop is CASSLDSSSYNEQFF. The CDR3 DNA reads as TGTGCCAGCAGCTTAGACAGCAGCTCCTACAATGAGCAGTTCTTC. Using reference TRBV7-6 and TRBJ2-1 for the parts outside the CDR3, the full variable domain is GAGVSQSPRYKVTKRGQDVALRCDPISGHVSLYWYRQALGQGPEFLTYFNYEAQQDKSGLPNDRFSAERPEGSISTLTIQRTEQRDSAMYRCASSLDSSSYNEQFFGPGTRLTVL.

The CDR3 DNA reads TGTGCCACCCTCCAGGGGAACACTGAAGCTTTCTTT. This codes for CATLQGNTEAFF. This rearrangement joins TRBV19 to TRBJ1-1, with a tentative D call TRBD1 (5 bases). Trimming pared 10 bases from V and 1 base from J, leaving 10 bases between. The CDR3 runs to 12 residues. The V gene's germline CDR1 is LNHDA and CDR2 SQIVND (reference sequence).

This clonotype was detected many times. The chain links TRBV10-1 to TRBJ1-1; no clear D. Per the germline V gene, CDR1 is WNHNN and CDR2 is SYGVQD (reference sequence). This CDR3 spans 15 amino acids. Trimming pared 2 bases from V and 5 bases from J, leaving 15 bases between. CDR3 DNA sequence: TGCGCCAGCAGTGAGACTATTGCAGGTTTTACTGAAGCTTTCTTT. Translation: CASSETIAGFTEAFF.

This chain uses TRBV3-1 with TRBJ1-3; D uncertain. Trimming shortened V by 0 bases and J by 2 bases, and 8 bases separated the two germline ends. CDR3 length equals 15 residues. CDR1 and CDR2 from the germline V gene are LGHDT and YNNKEL (reference sequence). The CDR3 is CASSQEDLTGNTIYF. The CDR3 nucleotides read TGTGCCAGCAGCCAAGAGGACTTAACTGGAAACACCATATATTTT.

This clonotype was recorded many times. This rearrangement joins TRBV28 to TRBJ2-1; maybe TRBD2 (5 bases). The CDR3 covers 14 residues. V was shortened by 0 bases and J by 2 bases, with 5 bases between the two germline ends. Germline lookup yields CDR1 MDHEN and CDR2 SYDVKM. The CDR3 region is CASSLWTTYNEQFF. The CDR3 DNA is TGTGCCAGCAGTTTATGGACTACCTACAATGAGCAGTTCTTC.

A few counts support this clonotype. The chain employs TRBV15 and TRBJ2-5, with D possibly TRBD2 on 5 matching bases. Trimming pared 5 bases from V and 2 bases from J, leaving 12 bases between. Germline values: CDR1 LNHNV, CDR2 YYDKDF (reference sequence). This CDR3 comprises 14 residues. CDR3 coding DNA: TGTGCCACCAGCGGACGGACTCAACAAGAGACCCAGTACTTC. This encodes CATSGRTQQETQYF.

This chain uses TRBV29-1 with TRBJ2-5, with a possible D match to TRBD2 (6 bases). The V and J ends lost 3 bases and 5 bases respectively, with 16 bases between them. The germline V gene has CDR1 SQVTM and CDR2 ANQGSEA. The CDR3 contains 14 residues. The CDR3 loop is CSVEAGLAKETQYF. The CDR3 nucleotides are TGCAGCGTTGAGGCAGGGCTAGCGAAGGAGACCCAGTACTTC.

This clonotype has just one count. The chain carries TRBV24-1 and TRBJ1-2, with 11 nucleotides matching TRBD1. The CDR3 has 12 amino acids. Germline CDR1 and CDR2: KGHDR and SFDVKD. The junction had 2 bases not matched to a gene; V was cut back by 8 bases and J by 7 bases. CDR3 coding DNA: TGTGCCACCAACGGGACAGGGGGTGGCTACACCTTC. Protein: CATNGTGGGYTF.

The chain recombines TRBV10-3 with TRBJ2-3; the match to TRBD2 covers 7 bases. This CDR3 comprises 13 residues. Germline CDR1 is ENHRY and CDR2 is SYGVKD. V lost 11 bases and J lost 4; bases outside the gene matches: 9. The chain's CDR3 is CAAEGGEADTQYF. CDR3 DNA: TGTGCCGCCGAGGGAGGGGAAGCAGATACGCAGTATTTT.

This clonotype has a count of ten or more. The chain joins TRBV9 to TRBJ1-4, with 9 bases aligning to TRBD1. The CDR3 contains 14 residues. Germline values: CDR1 SGDLS, CDR2 YYNGEE. V was clipped by 2 bases and J by 6 bases; unmatched bases: 2. The CDR3 sequence is CASSVGTGHEKLFF. CDR3 in DNA: TGTGCCAGCAGCGTTGGGACAGGGCATGAAAAACTGTTTTTT.

With regard to this clonotype: The conserved final phenylalanine or tryptophan is absent from the CDR3, which likely points to a read error. The chain couples TRBV29-1 to TRBJ1-6; 10 bases are shared with TRBD1. From germline, CDR1 is SQVTM and CDR2 ANQGSEA. CDR3 length equals 13 residues. V lost 6 bases and J lost 7; bases outside the gene matches: 3. The CDR3 DNA reads TGCAGCGTAAGACAGGGGGCGAATTCACCCCTCCACCTT. Amino acids: CSVRQGANSPLHL.

The V and J genes are TRBV15 and TRBJ2-7; the D gene is possibly TRBD1 (5 bases). The length of the CDR3 is 12 residues. Between the trimmed V and J ends, which lost 0 bases and 5 bases, there was a span of 5 bases. Germline loops: CDR1 LNHNV, CDR2 YYDKDF (reference sequence). The CDR3 bases are TGTGCCACCAGCAGAGAGGGGCACGAGCAGTACTTC. Amino acids: CATSREGHEQYF.